The rows below give T cell receptor beta chains drawn from one sample of a study of PD-1 blockade in classical Hodgkin lymphoma. The assay was immunoSEQ multiplex PCR, and TCRdb's table has in-frame clones only and misses some. This table holds about 110,000 clones, about 88% found once. The sample was peripheral blood mononuclear cells (PBMCs), taken before the second cycle of nivolumab. These receptors came from a human donor with classical Hodgkin lymphoma. The CDR3 runs from the conserved cysteine through the conserved F or W. The D gene is left open where the match is weak. Clone size is given for some rows only: seen once, a few or many times, or a class if the clone is expanded.

V gene: TRBV28; D gene: NA; J gene: TRBJ2-5; CDR3 length: 14; clone size: NA; CDR3 protein: CASSLSWGPETQYF; CDR3 DNA: TGTGCCAGCAGTTTATCCTGGGGCCCAGAGACCCAGTACTTC
V gene: TRBV5-1; D gene: TRBD1; J gene: TRBJ2-7; CDR3 length: 20; clone size: NA; CDR3 protein: CASSLYFTGQGTGDSYEQYF; CDR3 DNA: TGCGCCAGCAGCTTGTATTTTACGGGACAGGGGACCGGGGACTCCTACGAGCAGTACTTC
V gene: TRBV2; D gene: NA; J gene: TRBJ2-7; CDR3 length: 11; clone size: few; CDR3 protein: CASREFYEQYF; CDR3 DNA: TGTGCCAGCAGGGAGTTCTACGAGCAGTACTTC
V gene: TRBV6-1; D gene: NA; J gene: TRBJ2-7; CDR3 length: 14; clone size: NA; CDR3 protein: CASSEAPFSYEQYF; CDR3 DNA: TGTGCCAGCAGTGAAGCCCCTTTTTCGTACGAGCAGTACTTC
V gene: TRBV6-1; D gene: TRBD2; J gene: TRBJ2-2; CDR3 length: 17; clone size: NA; CDR3 protein: CASSERRLAGGAGELFF; CDR3 DNA: TGTGCCAGCAGTGAACGGCGACTAGCGGGAGGTGCCGGGGAGCTGTTTTTT
V gene: TRBV6-5; D gene: TRBD2; J gene: TRBJ2-1; CDR3 length: 15; clone size: NA; CDR3 protein: CASSSRAGGINEQFF; CDR3 DNA: TGTGCCAGCAGTTCCCGGGCCGGGGGGATCAATGAGCAGTTCTTC
V gene: TRBV6-6; D gene: NA; J gene: TRBJ1-1; CDR3 length: 11; clone size: NA; CDR3 protein: CASSSTGKAFF; CDR3 DNA: TGTGCCAGCAGCTCCACAGGTAAAGCTTTCTTT
V gene: TRBV2; D gene: NA; J gene: TRBJ1-1; CDR3 length: 15; clone size: NA; CDR3 protein: CASRASEEANTEAFF; CDR3 DNA: TGTGCCAGCAGGGCCAGCGAAGAGGCGAACACTGAAGCTTTCTTT
V gene: TRBV25-1; D gene: NA; J gene: TRBJ1-1; CDR3 length: 15; clone size: NA; CDR3 protein: CASSEWTQVNTEAFF; CDR3 DNA: TGTGCCAGCAGTGAATGGACTCAGGTGAACACTGAAGCTTTCTTT
V gene: TRBV7-9; D gene: TRBD1; J gene: TRBJ2-7; CDR3 length: 12; clone size: NA; CDR3 protein: CASSSGQGLEYF; CDR3 DNA: TGTGCCAGCAGCTCTGGACAGGGGTTAGAGTACTTC
V gene: TRBV28; D gene: TRBD1; J gene: TRBJ1-5; CDR3 length: 12; clone size: NA; CDR3 protein: CASRQGMEPQHF; CDR3 DNA: TGTGCCAGCAGACAGGGGATGGAGCCCCAGCATTTT
V gene: TRBV28; D gene: NA; J gene: TRBJ2-2; CDR3 length: 15; clone size: NA; CDR3 protein: CASSLWRRVGGELFF; CDR3 DNA: TGTGCCAGCAGTTTATGGCGCAGGGTTGGCGGGGAGCTGTTTTTT
V gene: TRBV6-4; D gene: NA; J gene: TRBJ2-1; CDR3 length: 15; clone size: once; CDR3 protein: CASSDSAAEVSEQFF; CDR3 DNA: TGTGCCAGCAGTGACTCGGCGGCTGAGGTCTCTGAGCAGTTCTTC
V gene: TRBV6-6; D gene: NA; J gene: TRBJ1-2; CDR3 length: 16; clone size: NA; CDR3 protein: CASSYSTLQGNYGYTF; CDR3 DNA: TGTGCCAGCAGTTACTCGACCTTACAGGGTAACTATGGCTACACCTTC
V gene: TRBV5-1; D gene: NA; J gene: TRBJ2-1; CDR3 length: 12; clone size: NA; CDR3 protein: CASSLVGGEQFF; CDR3 DNA: TGCGCCAGCAGCTTGGTAGGGGGTGAGCAGTTCTTC
V gene: TRBV11-2; D gene: TRBD2; J gene: TRBJ2-2; CDR3 length: 16; clone size: once; CDR3 protein: CASSFRTSGNTGELFF; CDR3 DNA: TGTGCCAGCAGCTTCAGGACTAGCGGGAACACCGGGGAGCTGTTTTTT
V gene: TRBV2; D gene: TRBD2; J gene: TRBJ2-7; CDR3 length: 14; clone size: NA; CDR3 protein: CASSGRGGSYEQYF; CDR3 DNA: TGTGCCAGCAGCGGCCGGGGGGGCTCCTACGAGCAGTACTTC
V gene: TRBV7-2; D gene: NA; J gene: TRBJ2-5; CDR3 length: 14; clone size: NA; CDR3 protein: CASSLDRWEETQYF; CDR3 DNA: TGTGCCAGCAGCTTAGACAGGTGGGAAGAGACCCAGTACTTC
V gene: TRBV9; D gene: NA; J gene: TRBJ2-2; CDR3 length: 13; clone size: NA; CDR3 protein: CASSVGTAGELFF; CDR3 DNA: TGTGCCAGCAGCGTAGGGACAGCCGGGGAGCTGTTTTTT
V gene: TRBV27; D gene: NA; J gene: TRBJ2-6; CDR3 length: 14; clone size: NA; CDR3 protein: CARGGSSGANVLTF; CDR3 DNA: TGTGCCAGGGGCGGTTCCTCTGGGGCCAACGTCCTGACTTTC
V gene: TRBV4-2; D gene: NA; J gene: TRBJ2-2; CDR3 length: 17; clone size: NA; CDR3 protein: CASSQDRLDAEVGELFF; CDR3 DNA: TGTGCCAGCAGCCAAGATCGACTGGACGCGGAGGTCGGGGAGCTGTTTTTT
V gene: TRBV30; D gene: NA; J gene: TRBJ1-1; CDR3 length: 13; clone size: NA; CDR3 protein: CAWSVGGGGEAFF; CDR3 DNA: TGTGCCTGGAGTGTGGGGGGCGGAGGGGAAGCTTTCTTT
V gene: TRBV19; D gene: TRBD2; J gene: TRBJ2-1; CDR3 length: 16; clone size: NA; CDR3 protein: CASSPMARGGSRQQFF; CDR3 DNA: TGTGCCAGTAGTCCAATGGCACGGGGGGGCTCCAGGCAGCAGTTCTTC
V gene: TRBV4-2; D gene: TRBD2; J gene: TRBJ2-7; CDR3 length: 19; clone size: NA; CDR3 protein: CASSREGDLLAGARNEQYF; CDR3 DNA: TGTGCCAGCAGCCGCGAGGGGGACCTACTAGCGGGAGCTCGGAACGAGCAGTACTTC
V gene: TRBV4-2; D gene: NA; J gene: TRBJ2-1; CDR3 length: 14; clone size: NA; CDR3 protein: CASSQYLGGREQFF; CDR3 DNA: TGTGCCAGCAGCCAATACCTTGGCGGACGGGAGCAGTTCTTC
V gene: TRBV19; D gene: TRBD1; J gene: TRBJ1-1; CDR3 length: 12; clone size: NA; CDR3 protein: CASKTGVSEAFF; CDR3 DNA: TGTGCCAGTAAGACAGGGGTGAGTGAAGCTTTCTTT
V gene: TRBV5-6; D gene: NA; J gene: TRBJ2-5; CDR3 length: 12; clone size: NA; CDR3 protein: CASRGAMETQYF; CDR3 DNA: TGTGCCAGCAGAGGGGCGATGGAGACCCAGTACTTC
V gene: TRBV7-9; D gene: NA; J gene: TRBJ1-1; CDR3 length: 15; clone size: once; CDR3 protein: CASSAGLGPRTEAFF; CDR3 DNA: TGTGCCAGCAGCGCCGGGCTGGGCCCGCGGACTGAAGCTTTCTTT
V gene: TRBV2; D gene: TRBD1; J gene: TRBJ2-7; CDR3 length: 12; clone size: NA; CDR3 protein: CASTRTGYEQYF; CDR3 DNA: TGTGCCAGCACTAGGACAGGCTACGAGCAGTACTTC